The 31 T cell receptor beta chains listed next were all sequenced from one sample in a study of shared clonotypes between healthy human individuals. Some clones are missing from TCRdb's copy, which holds only in-frame ones; the method was immunoSEQ multiplex PCR. The repertoire includes about 1.1 million clones, 70% to 80% of them detected once, and 0.55% to 0.7% sits in the top ten. Sequenced input: memory CD4+ T cells from PBMCs. Noted subset: CD45RA-negative fraction. The receptor set was obtained from a man in his late teens or twenties in good health. Some clones in this sample may be carry-over from other donors' samples.

This clone was observed a single time. The chain joins TRBV4-3 to TRBJ2-1; D remains unclear. V lost 4 bases to trimming and J lost 6 bases, with 10 bases between them. The CDR3 loop spans 13 amino acids. Looked up from germline, CDR1 is LGHNA and CDR2 is YSLEER. CDR3: CASSPRRSNEQFF. In DNA, the CDR3 is TGCGCCAGCAGCCCCAGACGTTCCAATGAGCAGTTCTTC.

To note about this clone: The identical CDR3 is also encoded by other nucleotide sequences in the sample. This chain connects TRBV5-1 to TRBJ2-1, with TRBD1 matching over 11 bases. The CDR3 spans 14 residues. Germline CDR1 is SGHRS and CDR2 is YFSETQ. The junction had 5 bases not matched to a gene; V was cut back by 2 bases and J by 10 bases. CDR3 nucleotide sequence: TGCGCCAGCAGCTTCGGACAGGGGGCCAACGAGCAGTTCTTC. This codes for CASSFGQGANEQFF.

The rearrangement links TRBV11-3 to TRBJ2-2; the D gene is possibly TRBD2 (5 bases). Looked up from germline, CDR1 is SGHNT and CDR2 is YENEEA. The CDR3 totals 13 residues. Trimming shortened V by 5 bases and J by 6 bases, and 10 bases separated the two germline ends. The CDR3 region has the DNA TGTGCCAGCAGCCCCCGAGGGCCCGGGGAGCTGTTTTTT. Its translation: CASSPRGPGELFF.

V and J are TRBV29-1 and TRBJ2-3, with 9 bases that match TRBD1. Germline lookup yields CDR1 SQVTM and CDR2 ANQGSEA. V gave up 4 bases and J gave up 3 bases; unmatched junction bases: 8. The CDR3 extends over 15 amino acids. The CDR3 loop reads CSVGWGQGGTDTQYF. The CDR3 bases are TGCAGCGTTGGTTGGGGACAGGGTGGAACAGATACGCAGTATTTT.

The chain is built from TRBV28 and TRBJ1-2, with D perhaps TRBD1 (6 bases). This CDR3 has 16 amino acids. Trimming left V 7 bases short and J 4 bases short, with 22 bases between. Looked up from germline, CDR1 is MDHEN and CDR2 is SYDVKM. The CDR3 DNA is TGTGCCAGCACCGGGGGGGGGCCCCGTGGGCTCTATGGCTACACCTTC. It specifies CASTGGGPRGLYGYTF.

The rearrangement links TRBV9 to TRBJ2-1, with 14 nucleotides matching TRBD2. The CDR3 has 17 residues. Losses at the gene ends were 0 bases for V and 5 bases for J; bases not matched to a gene: 4. The V gene's germline CDR1 is SGDLS and CDR2 YYNGEE. CDR3 region: CASSVETSGRVHNEQFF. CDR3 DNA sequence: TGTGCCAGCAGCGTAGAGACTAGCGGGAGGGTACACAATGAGCAGTTCTTC.

The CDR3 sequence is CASSRWPGAEAFF. The CDR3 coding sequence is TGTGCCAGCAGCCGGTGGCCAGGGGCTGAAGCTTTCTTT. This sequence joins TRBV7-9 and TRBJ1-1; possible D gene TRBD1, 6 bases. The V gene lost 5 bases and the J gene lost 6 bases, with 13 bases spanning the gap. The germline V gene has CDR1 SEHNR and CDR2 FQNEAQ (reference sequence). CDR3 length: 13 amino acids.

The chain links TRBV4-3 to TRBJ1-5; a weak D match, TRBD1 (5 bases). CDR1 and CDR2 (germline): LGHNA, YSLEER. The CDR3 consists of 15 residues. The V and J ends lost 4 bases and 6 bases respectively, with 16 bases between them. In nucleotides, the CDR3 is TGCGCCAGCAGCCCAGACCAGGGAGGGCGTCAGCCCCAGCATTTT. Amino acid sequence: CASSPDQGGRQPQHF.

The rearrangement uses TRBV19 and TRBJ1-1; unclear D gene. The CDR3 contains 12 residues. Germline V CDR1 and CDR2: LNHDA, SQIVND (reference sequence). Trimming removed 8 bases at V and 4 bases at J, with 11 bases between. The CDR3 protein is CASRGSFTEAFF. CDR3 DNA sequence: TGTGCCAGTCGTGGGTCCTTCACTGAAGCTTTCTTT.

V is TRBV5-4 and J is TRBJ1-2, with a possible D match to TRBD1 (5 bases). CDR1 and CDR2 from the germline V gene are SGHNT and YYREEE (reference sequence). Trimming shortened V by 2 bases and J by 4 bases, and 24 bases separated the two germline ends. The CDR3 has 18 residues. CDR3 nucleotide sequence: TGTGCCAGCAGCTTCCAGAAGGGGAGGCCCAGCCCCCTCTATGGCTACACCTTC. As protein: CASSFQKGRPSPLYGYTF. The full variable domain, its missing parts supplied by reference TRBV5-4 and TRBJ1-2, is ETGVTQSPTHLIKTRGQQVTLRCSSQSGHNTVSWYQQALGQGPQFIFQYYREEENGRGNFPPRFSGLQFPNYSSELNVNALELDDSALYLCASSFQKGRPSPLYGYTFGSGTRLTVV.

This clone appeared many times. The chain links TRBV2 to TRBJ2-7, with 10 bases that match TRBD1. This CDR3 has 14 amino acids. Germline loops: CDR1 SNHLY, CDR2 FYNNEI. Unmatched junction bases numbered 7, after V lost 7 bases and J lost 4 bases. The CDR3 DNA sequence: TGTGCCAGCAAGCTCGGGACAGGGGAGTACGAGCAGTACTTC. It specifies CASKLGTGEYEQYF.

This clone occurred once. The V call is TRBV6-6, the J call TRBJ1-1; D possibly corresponds to TRBD1 (5 bases). Trimming pared 2 bases from V and 5 bases from J, leaving 9 bases between. Per germline, CDR1 MNHNY and CDR2 SVGAGI (reference sequence). The CDR3 has 13 amino acids. The CDR3 region is CASSYRGRTEAFF. The CDR3 coding sequence is TGTGCCAGCAGTTACAGGGGCCGGACTGAAGCTTTCTTT.

V and J are TRBV7-9 and TRBJ2-3; D is perhaps TRBD1 (5 bases). The CDR3 is 13 residues long. Germline CDR1 reads SEHNR; CDR2 reads FQNEAQ (reference sequence). The V end lost 5 bases, the J end lost 3 bases, and 9 bases lay between the germline ends. The CDR3 here is CASSRQGTDTQYF. Written as DNA, the CDR3 is TGTGCCAGCAGCCGGCAGGGAACAGATACGCAGTATTTT.

The sample holds a few counts of this clone. In nucleotides, the CDR3 is TGTGCCAGCAGATCAGGGACTTTTCCTTTAGAGACCCAGTACTTC. Its translation is CASRSGTFPLETQYF. This chain uses TRBV7-2 with TRBJ2-5, with D maybe TRBD2 (6 bases). The CDR3 length is 15 residues. V was shortened by 6 bases and J by 4 bases, with 18 bases between the two germline ends. Germline loops: CDR1 SGHTA, CDR2 FQGNSA.

This clone has a single count. Other DNA sequences in this sample translate to the same CDR3. The V and J genes are TRBV7-2 and TRBJ2-2; D might be TRBD1 (6 bases). Per the germline V gene, CDR1 is SGHTA and CDR2 is FQGNSA. Trimming left V 1 base short and J 5 bases short, with 8 bases between. The CDR3 is 14 residues long. For the CDR3, the DNA is TGTGCCAGCAGCTTAGGACAGGCGACCGGGGAGCTGTTTTTT. Amino acid sequence: CASSLGQATGELFF.

The rearrangement uses TRBV4-1 and TRBJ2-1, with 11 nucleotides matching TRBD2. With 1 base clipped from V and 8 bases from J, the junction kept 10 bases outside the gene matches. Germline V lookup: CDR1 MGHRA, CDR2 YSYEKL. This CDR3 contains 17 residues. CDR3 sequence: CASSQAAGLAGGYEQFF. As DNA, the CDR3 is TGCGCCAGCAGCCAAGCGGCCGGACTAGCGGGTGGGTATGAGCAGTTCTTC.

Comments on this clone: Germline is not matched at one junction end, which may reflect a read error. The chain joins TRBV2 to TRBJ2-2; D gene uncertain. The CDR3 spans 13 residues. Germline V gene data show CDR1 as SNHLY and CDR2 as FYNNEI. CDR3 loop: CASREVLTGELFF. The CDR3 DNA reads TGTGCCAGCAGGGAAGTGTTGACCGGGGAGCTGTTTTTT.

The rearrangement links TRBV2 to TRBJ2-2; either TRBD1 or TRBD2 may fit D (6 bases each). Trimming left V 8 bases short and J 1 base short, with 14 bases between. This CDR3 region has 15 residues. CDR1 is SNHLY, CDR2 FYNNEI, per germline. The CDR3 loop is CASSGQTRNTGELFF. CDR3 nucleotide sequence: TGTGCCAGCTCTGGACAGACTAGGAACACCGGGGAGCTGTTTTTT.

The gene calls are TRBV5-1 and TRBJ1-3; D perhaps matches TRBD1 (5 bases). Germline V gene lookup returns CDR1 SGHRS and CDR2 YFSETQ. Between the trimmed V and J ends, which lost 3 bases and 0 bases, there was a span of 10 bases. This CDR3 is 15 amino acids long. The CDR3 loop is CASSWDGSSGNTIYF. The CDR3 DNA reads as TGCGCCAGCAGCTGGGACGGTAGCTCTGGAAACACCATATATTTT.

This clone was found once. This chain joins TRBV5-1 and TRBJ2-7, with TRBD1 as a possible D gene (5 bases). This CDR3 is 15 amino acids long. The V end lost 1 base, the J end lost 2 bases, and 13 bases lay between the germline ends. Germline V gene lookup returns CDR1 SGHRS and CDR2 YFSETQ. CDR3 residues: CASSLMARGTYEQYF. The CDR3 DNA reads TGCGCCAGCAGCTTGATGGCTAGGGGAACCTACGAGCAGTACTTC. Looking up the rest from reference TRBV5-1 and TRBJ2-7 gives the full variable domain: KAGVTQTPRYLIKTRGQQVTLSCSPISGHRSVSWYQQTPGQGLQFLFEYFSETQRNKGNFPGRFSGRQFSNSRSEMNVSTLELGDSALYLCASSLMARGTYEQYFGPGTRLTVT.

The rearrangement links TRBV28 to TRBJ2-3; tentatively, D is TRBD2 (5 bases). V dropped 3 bases and J dropped 1 base, with 23 bases sitting between them. CDR3 length equals 19 residues. CDR1 MDHEN and CDR2 SYDVKM come from the germline V gene. The CDR3 DNA reads as TGTGCCAGCAGTTTGCCCCGTCGGGGTAGGACCGGGCGCACAGATACGCAGTATTTT. Translation: CASSLPRRGRTGRTDTQYF.

This clone was seen only once. This chain uses TRBV7-9 with TRBJ1-1; D gene uncertain. CDR3 length: 12 amino acids. Trimming pared 5 bases from V and 10 bases from J, leaving 14 bases between. Germline V gives CDR1 SEHNR, CDR2 FQNEAQ (reference sequence). CDR3 nucleotides: TGTGCCAGCAGCGGGGTGTGGTGGGGAGCTTTCTTT. Protein sequence: CASSGVWWGAFF.

CDR3 bases: TGTGCCAGCAGCCAAGGCCATACAGGGACTGGAAACACCATATATTTT. Amino acid sequence: CASSQGHTGTGNTIYF. The chain has TRBV4-2 and TRBJ1-3, with a possible D match to TRBD1 (6 bases). V lost 1 base and J lost 2, with 12 bases in between. CDR3 length equals 16 residues. From germline, CDR1 is LGHNA and CDR2 YNFKEQ.

V and J are TRBV14 and TRBJ2-5; D is perhaps TRBD2 (6 bases). CDR1 SGHDN and CDR2 FVKESK come from the germline V gene. The V end was cut by 3 bases, the J end by 4 bases, with 18 bases between. CDR3 length: 16 residues. The CDR3 region is CASSHPGGMSGETQYF. As DNA, the CDR3 is TGTGCCAGCAGCCACCCTGGCGGGATGTCTGGAGAGACCCAGTACTTC. The entire variable domain, with the rest obtained from reference TRBV14 and TRBJ2-5, is as follows: EAGVTQFPSHSVIEKGQTVTLRCDPISGHDNLYWYRRVMGKEIKFLLHFVKESKQDESGMPNNRFLAERTGGTYSTLKVQPAELEDSGVYFCASSHPGGMSGETQYFGPGTRLLVL.

The V gene is TRBV19, the J gene TRBJ1-1, with TRBD1 matching over 7 bases. This CDR3 has 15 residues. J lost 3 bases, V lost 3 bases, and 7 bases had no gene match. Germline V gives CDR1 LNHDA, CDR2 SQIVND (reference sequence). CDR3 coding DNA: TGTGCCAGTAGTATCAAACAGGGGCGGCACACTGAAGCTTTCTTT. Translation: CASSIKQGRHTEAFF.

The V gene is TRBV11-1, the J gene TRBJ2-1; D gene ambiguous. The CDR3 loop spans 15 amino acids. Between the trimmed V and J ends, which lost 1 base and 0 bases, there was a span of 7 bases. From germline, CDR1 is SGHAT and CDR2 FQDESV (reference sequence). CDR3 region: CASSLGLSSYNEQFF. CDR3 DNA: TGTGCCAGCAGCTTAGGACTCAGCTCCTACAATGAGCAGTTCTTC.

This clone was recorded once. The rearrangement links TRBV5-1 to TRBJ1-1; 7 bases are shared with TRBD1. J gave up 7 bases and V 3 bases, and 6 bases lay outside the gene matches. CDR3 length: 13 amino acids. Germline V gene sequence: CDR1 SGHRS, CDR2 YFSETQ. The CDR3 here is CASSSTGADEAFF. CDR3 bases: TGCGCCAGCAGCTCCACAGGGGCGGATGAAGCTTTCTTT.

V and J are TRBV5-1 and TRBJ1-5; unclear D gene. Germline assignment: CDR1 SGHRS and CDR2 YFSETQ. Trimming pared 2 bases from V and 7 bases from J, leaving 13 bases between. The CDR3 contains 14 residues. CDR3 loop: CASSLFPGGQPQHF. CDR3 coding DNA: TGCGCCAGCAGCTTATTCCCCGGAGGGCAGCCCCAGCATTTT. Drawing the rest from reference TRBV5-1 and TRBJ1-5, the complete variable domain is KAGVTQTPRYLIKTRGQQVTLSCSPISGHRSVSWYQQTPGQGLQFLFEYFSETQRNKGNFPGRFSGRQFSNSRSEMNVSTLELGDSALYLCASSLFPGGQPQHFGDGTRLSIL.

As regards this clone: A single base separates this from a much larger clone, so it may be a read error. The chain combines TRBV7-2 with TRBJ2-7, with 8 nucleotides matching TRBD1. V lost 2 bases, J lost 3 bases, and 0 bases stayed unmatched. The CDR3 covers 13 residues. The germline CDR1 and CDR2 sequences are SGHTA and FQGNSA. The CDR3 bases are TGTGCCAGCAGCTTAACAGGGGGCTACGAGCAGTACTTC. It encodes CASSLTGGYEQYF. The full variable domain, completed using reference TRBV7-2 and TRBJ2-7, is GAGVSQSPSNKVTEKGKDVELRCDPISGHTALYWYRQSLGQGLEFLIYFQGNSAPDKSGLPSDRFSAERTGGSVSTLTIQRTQQEDSAVYLCASSLTGGYEQYFGPGTRLTVT.

The CDR3 DNA follows: TGTGCCAGCTCCCGGGACAGGTCCTACGAGCAGTACTTC. Encoded protein: CASSRDRSYEQYF. The chain has TRBV18 and TRBJ2-7, with 8 bases aligning to TRBD1. The germline V gene encodes CDR1 KGHSH and CDR2 LQKENI. The ends lost 6 bases at V and 1 base at J; junction bases unmatched: 2. The CDR3 extends over 13 amino acids.

The rearrangement links TRBV16 to TRBJ2-3; 9 bases map to TRBD2. With 2 bases clipped from V and 2 bases from J, the junction kept 8 bases outside the gene matches. Per the germline V gene, CDR1 is KGHSY and CDR2 is FQNENV. The CDR3 has 17 amino acids. The CDR3 coding sequence is TGTGCCAGCAGCCAAGTCTCCCTAGCGGGGTACACAGATACGCAGTATTTT. Residues: CASSQVSLAGYTDTQYF.